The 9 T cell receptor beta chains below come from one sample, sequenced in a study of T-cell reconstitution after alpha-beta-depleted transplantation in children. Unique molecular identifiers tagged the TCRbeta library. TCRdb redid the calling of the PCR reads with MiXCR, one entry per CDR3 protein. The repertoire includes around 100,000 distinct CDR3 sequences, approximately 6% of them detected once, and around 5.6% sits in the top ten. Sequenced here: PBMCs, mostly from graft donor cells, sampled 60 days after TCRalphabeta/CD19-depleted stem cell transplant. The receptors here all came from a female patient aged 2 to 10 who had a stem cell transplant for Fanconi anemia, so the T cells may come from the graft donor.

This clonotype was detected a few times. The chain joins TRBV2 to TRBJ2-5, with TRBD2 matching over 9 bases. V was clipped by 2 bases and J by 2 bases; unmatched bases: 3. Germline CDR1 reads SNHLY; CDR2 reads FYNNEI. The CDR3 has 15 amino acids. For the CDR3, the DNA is TGTGCCAGCAGTGAACTAGCGGGGTATCAAGAGACCCAGTACTTC. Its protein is CASSELAGYQETQYF.

The CDR3 DNA reads TGTGCCTACCAAGGGCCAGGACAGAGGACTGAAGCTTTCTTT. This codes for CAYQGPGQRTEAFF. The chain recombines TRBV30 with TRBJ1-1; D is possibly TRBD1 (6 bases). Germline loops: CDR1 GTSNPN, CDR2 SVGIG (reference sequence). There are 14 residues in the CDR3. V lost 7 bases, J lost 5 bases, and 20 bases lay in between.

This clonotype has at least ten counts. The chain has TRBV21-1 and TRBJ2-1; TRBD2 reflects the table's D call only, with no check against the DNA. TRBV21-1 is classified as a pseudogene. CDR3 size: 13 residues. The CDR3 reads CATLTTMEDEQFF. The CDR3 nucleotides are TGTGCCACATTAACAACCATGGAGGATGAGCAGTTCTTC.

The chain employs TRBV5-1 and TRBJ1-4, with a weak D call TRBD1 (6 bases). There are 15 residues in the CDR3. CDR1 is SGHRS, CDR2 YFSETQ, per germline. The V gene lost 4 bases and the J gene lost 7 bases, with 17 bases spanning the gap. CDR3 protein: CASSPGGTQAEKLFF. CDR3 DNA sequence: TGCGCCAGCAGCCCGGGAGGGACACAGGCTGAAAAACTGTTTTTT.

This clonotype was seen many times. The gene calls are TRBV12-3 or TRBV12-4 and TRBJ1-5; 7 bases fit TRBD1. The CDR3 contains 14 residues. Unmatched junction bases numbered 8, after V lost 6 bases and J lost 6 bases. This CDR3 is CASSPDRVGQPQHF. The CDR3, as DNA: TGTGCCAGCAGCCCCGACAGGGTAGGTCAGCCCCAGCATTTT.

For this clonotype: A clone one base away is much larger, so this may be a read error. CDR3 sequence (DNA): TGCGCCAGCAGCCCATCCGGGGCCCTGTCTTCTGAAGCTTTCTTT. Translation gives CASSPSGALSSEAFF. The chain employs TRBV5-1 and TRBJ1-1; the D gene is possibly TRBD1 (5 bases). Germline CDR1 is SGHRS and CDR2 is YFSETQ. The CDR3 is 15 residues long. V was cut by 4 bases and J by 6 bases, with 19 bases left in between.

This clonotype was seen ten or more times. CDR3 amino acids: CASLDTSGANVLTF. CDR3 DNA sequence: TGTGCCAGCCTAGACACCTCTGGGGCCAACGTCCTGACTTTC. The chain is built from TRBV28 and TRBJ2-6; D is unclear. The germline CDR1 and CDR2 sequences are MDHEN and SYDVKM. Trimming removed 8 bases from V and 0 bases from J, with 8 bases in between. The CDR3 length is 14 residues.

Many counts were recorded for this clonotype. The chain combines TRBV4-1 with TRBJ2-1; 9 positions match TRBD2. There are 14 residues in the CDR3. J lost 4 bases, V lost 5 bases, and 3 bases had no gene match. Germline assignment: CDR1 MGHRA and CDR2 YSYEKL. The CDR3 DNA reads TGCGCCAGCAGCAGAGCGGGGGGTTACAATGAGCAGTTCTTC. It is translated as CASSRAGGYNEQFF.

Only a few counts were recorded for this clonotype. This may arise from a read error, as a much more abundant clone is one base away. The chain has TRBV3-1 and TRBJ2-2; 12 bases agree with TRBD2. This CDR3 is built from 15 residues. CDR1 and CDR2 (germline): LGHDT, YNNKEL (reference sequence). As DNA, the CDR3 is TGTGCCTGCAGCCAACTAGCGGGGGGCACCGGGGAGCTGTTTTTT. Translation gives CACSQLAGGTGELFF.